This T cell receptor (beta chain) comes out of a study of cytomegalovirus exposure and HLA in healthy donors. Study conclusions and caveats: Across donors, most TCRs were seen rarely, yet some public ones were widespread. Cytomegalovirus association was assigned to more than 150 TCR beta chains.

Profiling relied on immunoSEQ multiplex PCR, and the TCRdb table lists in-frame clones only, not all of them. Of under 400,000 clones in the sample, over 75% were seen once. Regarding this clone: What it binds is not known.

This CDR3 comprises 14 residues. In germline, CDR1 is KGHSH, CDR2 LQKENI. J lost 0 bases, V lost 3 bases, and 1 base had no gene match. This TCR derives from a man aged 25-40 years in good health and CMV-seronegative. The chain joins TRBV18 to TRBJ1-2, with TRBD1 matching 7 bases. The sample comprised PBMCs. The CDR3 here is CASSPTGSNYGYTF. As DNA, the CDR3 is TGTGCCAGCTCACCGACAGGGTCTAACTATGGCTACACCTTC. Together with reference TRBV18 and TRBJ1-2, the CDR3 gives the full variable domain: NAGVMQNPRHLVRRRGQEARLRCSPMKGHSHVYWYRQLPEEGLKFMVYLQKENIIDESGMPKERFSAEFPKEGPSILRIQQVVRGDSAAYFCASSPTGSNYGYTFGSGTRLTVV.